One and the same sample provided the 32 T cell receptor beta chains below, sequenced in a study of T-cell reconstitution after alpha-beta-depleted transplantation in children. The library targeted TCRbeta and was prepared with unique molecular identifiers. TCRdb independently ran MiXCR on the PCR reads; one entry per CDR3 protein. Found here are a few hundred thousand distinct CDR3 sequences, 9.7% of them singletons; the top ten hold over 4.5%. The material was PBMCs from the stem cell graft donor, obtained from the stem cell graft. These receptors came from a human donor who donated a stem cell graft to a child with SCID.

V and J are TRBV12-3 or TRBV12-4 and TRBJ1-5; D might be TRBD1 (5 bases). This CDR3 is 13 amino acids long. Trimming stripped 1 base from V and 9 bases from J, with 10 bases between. The CDR3 sequence is CASSLDLGGPQHF. The CDR3 coding sequence is TGTGCCAGCAGTTTAGATCTTGGGGGGCCCCAGCATTTT.

Only a few counts were recorded for this clonotype. A clone one base away is much larger, so this may be a read error. This chain joins TRBV3-1 and TRBJ2-2, with D perhaps matching TRBD1 (6 bases). Germline lookup yields CDR1 LGHDT and CDR2 YNNKEL (reference sequence). This CDR3 contains 15 residues. This chain's CDR3 is CACSHGQPWTGELFF. The CDR3 DNA follows: TGTGCCTGCAGCCACGGACAGCCGTGGACCGGGGAGCTGTTTTTT.

This clonotype was counted ten times or more. The V and J genes are TRBV20-1 and TRBJ2-7; no reliable D call. This CDR3 is built from 14 residues. Germline CDR1 DFQATT, CDR2 SNEGSKA (reference sequence). V lost 0 bases to trimming and J lost 0 bases, with 9 bases between them. CDR3 residues: CSARDPRSSYEQYF. The CDR3 DNA reads TGCAGTGCTAGAGATCCCCGGAGCTCCTACGAGCAGTACTTC.

Many counts were recorded for this clonotype. The chain recombines TRBV7-2 with TRBJ2-2; 8 bases fit TRBD2. From germline, CDR1 is SGHTA and CDR2 FQGNSA. The CDR3 length is 16 residues. V dropped 7 bases and J dropped 3; count of bases not matched to a gene: 10. In nucleotides, the CDR3 is TGTGCCAGCATCCCCGGAGGGACTAGGGACACCGGGGAGCTGTTTTTT. Encoded protein: CASIPGGTRDTGELFF.

This clonotype appeared many times. The chain links TRBV4-3 to TRBJ1-2; 9 bases are a match to TRBD1. The junction had 12 bases not matched to a gene; V was cut back by 0 bases and J by 4 bases. The CDR3 loop spans 18 amino acids. Germline V gene sequence: CDR1 LGHNA, CDR2 YSLEER. In DNA, the CDR3 is TGCGCCAGCAGCCAAGATAGGACAGGGGCCCTATGTTGCTATGGCTACACCTTC. This codes for CASSQDRTGALCCYGYTF.

This clonotype showed up many times. The V call is TRBV20-1, the J call TRBJ1-2, with D perhaps matching TRBD1 (6 bases). CDR1 and CDR2 from the germline V gene are DFQATT and SNEGSKA (reference sequence). The CDR3 spans 13 residues. V gave up 6 bases and J gave up 4 bases, with 15 bases separating them. CDR3 in amino acids: CSAARGQSYGYTF. The DNA of the CDR3 is TGCAGTGCAGCCCGAGGACAGAGCTATGGCTACACCTTC.

The V gene is TRBV7-8, the J gene TRBJ2-3; D call uncertain. Per germline, CDR1 SGHVS and CDR2 FQNEAQ. The CDR3 runs to 11 residues. The V end was cut by 4 bases, the J end by 5 bases, with 4 bases between. CDR3 DNA sequence: TGTGCCAGCAGCTCACGAGATACGCAGTATTTT. Its translation is CASSSRDTQYF.

This clonotype was seen many times. J is TRBJ2-7 and V is TRBV29-1, with D tentatively TRBD1 or TRBD2 (6 bases each). The V gene's germline CDR1 is SQVTM and CDR2 ANQGSEA. The CDR3 loop spans 13 amino acids. Between the trimmed V and J ends, which lost 7 bases and 3 bases, there was a span of 16 bases. CDR3 in amino acids: CSGLLGGGYEQYF. DNA of the CDR3: TGCAGCGGCTTGCTAGGAGGGGGCTACGAGCAGTACTTC.

At least ten counts were recorded for this clonotype. This chain joins TRBV12-3 or TRBV12-4 and TRBJ1-1, with D possibly matching TRBD1 (5 bases). CDR3 length equals 15 residues. V was trimmed by 6 bases and J by 1 base, leaving 15 bases between them. The CDR3 region has the DNA TGTGCCAGCAGGCCAGGGTCCCGCCGGAACACTGAAGCTTTCTTT. It specifies CASRPGSRRNTEAFF.

This clonotype was recorded at least ten times. This chain uses TRBV5-1 with TRBJ1-4; perhaps TRBD1 as D (5 bases). Between the trimmed V and J ends, which lost 2 bases and 4 bases, there was a span of 18 bases. CDR3 length: 17 amino acids. Germline CDR1 SGHRS, CDR2 YFSETQ. The CDR3 DNA sequence: TGCGCCAGCAGCTTAAGGGGATTTGGAGGGCGTAATGAAAAACTGTTTTTT. The encoded protein is CASSLRGFGGRNEKLFF.

This clonotype was counted ten times or more. V is TRBV5-1 and J is TRBJ2-7; 8 bases are a match to TRBD1. Trimming removed 3 bases from V and 3 bases from J; junction bases left unmatched: 8. This CDR3 spans 15 amino acids. Germline V lookup: CDR1 SGHRS, CDR2 YFSETQ. The DNA for the CDR3 is TGCGCCAGCAGCTCCGTTACAGGGGGGAACTACGAGCAGTACTTC. This translates into CASSSVTGGNYEQYF.

There are many counts of this clonotype. The V call is TRBV5-1, the J call TRBJ2-3; D possibly corresponds to TRBD2 (5 bases). Germline V gene sequence: CDR1 SGHRS, CDR2 YFSETQ. V was pared by 4 bases and J by 0 bases, with 21 bases between. The CDR3 length is 18 residues. In DNA, the CDR3 is TGCGCCAGCAGCCGCGGGCCACAGTCGCCTTCTAGCACAGATACGCAGTATTTT. Its protein is CASSRGPQSPSSTDTQYF. Combining the CDR3 with reference TRBV5-1 and TRBJ2-3 gives the whole variable domain KAGVTQTPRYLIKTRGQQVTLSCSPISGHRSVSWYQQTPGQGLQFLFEYFSETQRNKGNFPGRFSGRQFSNSRSEMNVSTLELGDSALYLCASSRGPQSPSSTDTQYFGPGTRLTVL.

The J gene is TRBJ2-7, the V gene TRBV5-1, with 7 positions matching TRBD1. Germline values: CDR1 SGHRS, CDR2 YFSETQ. The CDR3 runs to 15 residues. V gave up 7 bases and J gave up 3 bases; unmatched junction bases: 13. The CDR3 region is CASGVTGTALYEQYF. DNA of the CDR3: TGCGCCAGCGGAGTGACGGGGACAGCGCTCTACGAGCAGTACTTC.

This clonotype was seen many times. V and J are TRBV5-1 and TRBJ1-6; D is unresolved. CDR1 and CDR2 from the germline V gene are SGHRS and YFSETQ. Between the trimmed V and J ends, which lost 2 bases and 5 bases, there was a span of 8 bases. This CDR3 is 14 amino acids long. The CDR3 DNA reads TGCGCCAGCAGCTTATCTGGGGATAATTCACCCCTCCACTTT. Translating gives CASSLSGDNSPLHF.

This clonotype was seen a few times. This clone may be a read error of a much larger clone one base away. The chain recombines TRBV12-3 or TRBV12-4 with TRBJ1-4; 9 nucleotides agree with TRBD1. The CDR3 totals 18 residues. The CDR3 region has the DNA TGTGCCATCAGTTTAGGGGTTTCGACAGGGGGTTTGGGTGAAAAACTGTTTTTT. Encoded protein: CAISLGVSTGGLGEKLFF.

Many counts were recorded for this clonotype. This chain links TRBV7-9 with TRBJ2-3; 8 nucleotides align to TRBD1. This CDR3 is built from 16 residues. The V and J ends lost 3 bases and 3 bases, in that order; junction bases with no gene match: 8. CDR1 is SEHNR, CDR2 FQNEAQ, per germline (reference sequence). This CDR3 reads CASSLRPRTGTDTQYF. CDR3 nucleotides: TGTGCCAGCAGCTTGAGACCCCGGACAGGGACAGATACGCAGTATTTT.

This clonotype was seen more than once but under ten times. J is TRBJ1-5 and V is TRBV12-3 or TRBV12-4; TRBD1 aligns across 7 bases. There are 16 residues in the CDR3. The ends lost 0 bases at V and 3 bases at J; junction bases unmatched: 5. CDR3 loop: CASSLAVGGVNQPQHF. CDR3 DNA sequence: TGTGCCAGCAGTTTAGCTGTAGGGGGCGTCAATCAGCCCCAGCATTTT.

This clonotype has ten or more counts. The chain couples TRBV5-1 to TRBJ2-2; 12 bases line up with TRBD2. Unmatched junction bases numbered 7, after V lost 2 bases and J lost 2 bases. Germline values: CDR1 SGHRS, CDR2 YFSETQ. This CDR3 comprises 18 residues. Here the CDR3 reads CASSFGLAGRTNTGELFF. The CDR3 nucleotides read TGCGCCAGCAGCTTCGGACTAGCGGGGCGGACTAACACCGGGGAGCTGTTTTTT.

This clonotype was detected many times. V and J are TRBV7-2 and TRBJ1-5; D is uncertain. CDR1 SGHTA and CDR2 FQGNSA come from the germline V gene. The CDR3 totals 13 residues. The V and J ends lost 5 bases and 3 bases respectively, with 8 bases between them. CDR3 in DNA: TGTGCCAGCAGCCCTGGATACAATCAGCCCCAGCATTTT. Its translation: CASSPGYNQPQHF.

The chain has TRBV4-1 and TRBJ1-1; no firm D call. CDR1 and CDR2 from the germline V gene are MGHRA and YSYEKL. The CDR3 runs to 13 residues. Trimming took 1 base from V and 0 from J, leaving 3 bases between them. The CDR3 region is CASSQGMNTEAFF. CDR3 DNA sequence: TGCGCCAGCAGCCAAGGGATGAACACTGAAGCTTTCTTT.

Ten or more counts support this clonotype. The CDR3 loop reads CSVETGTGGAGGYTF. For the CDR3, the DNA is TGCAGCGTAGAGACCGGGACAGGGGGCGCCGGAGGCTACACCTTC. The chain links TRBV29-1 to TRBJ1-2; 12 bases align to TRBD1. V lost 6 bases, J lost 8 bases, and 13 bases stayed unmatched. There are 15 residues in the CDR3. The germline CDR1 and CDR2 sequences are SQVTM and ANQGSEA. Full variable domain (outside the CDR3, taken from reference TRBV29-1 and TRBJ1-2): SAVISQKPSRDICQRGTSLTIQCQVDSQVTMMFWYRQQPGQSLTLIATANQGSEATYESGFVIDKFPISRPNLTFSTLTVSNMSPEDSSIYLCSVETGTGGAGGYTFGSGTRLTVV.

J is TRBJ2-2 and V is TRBV30, with a possible D match to TRBD1 (6 bases). This CDR3 contains 16 residues. The V gene lost 0 bases and the J gene lost 2 bases, with 13 bases spanning the gap. Per germline, CDR1 GTSNPN and CDR2 SVGIG (reference sequence). For the CDR3, the DNA is TGTGCCTGGAGTGTTACAGGGCATCCCAACACCGGGGAGCTGTTTTTT. Its protein product is CAWSVTGHPNTGELFF.

About this clonotype: A clone one base away is much larger, so this may be a read error. The chain links TRBV5-1 to TRBJ2-2; D is possibly TRBD1 (6 bases). The CDR3 spans 15 residues. Per germline, CDR1 SGHRS and CDR2 YFSETQ. The DNA for the CDR3 is TGCGCCAGCAGCTTGGGTGGACAGAGAACCGGGGAGCTGCTTTTT. It specifies CASSLGGQRTGELLF.

V is TRBV7-2 and J is TRBJ1-3; tentatively, D is TRBD1 (6 bases). The CDR3 length is 16 residues. Germline CDR1 SGHTA, CDR2 FQGNSA. The V end was cut by 0 bases, the J end by 0 bases, with 9 bases between. In nucleotides, the CDR3 is TGTGCCAGCAGCTTAGCGGGGGCCAACTCTGGAAACACCATATATTTT. This sequence encodes CASSLAGANSGNTIYF.

The rearrangement joins TRBV29-1 to TRBJ2-3; no definite D call. This CDR3 spans 12 amino acids. The ends were cut back, 3 bases at V and 1 base at J, with 5 bases in the middle. Germline CDR1 and CDR2: SQVTM and ANQGSEA. CDR3 sequence reads: CSVDAGTDTQYF. DNA for the CDR3: TGCAGCGTTGATGCTGGCACAGATACGCAGTATTTT.

The CDR3 coding sequence is TGTGCCAGCAGCTTGGTCGACAGGGAAAGGTTCGGGGAGCTGTTTTTT. Translating it yields CASSLVDRERFGELFF. The chain recombines TRBV5-6 with TRBJ2-2; 7 bases line up with TRBD1. CDR1 is SGHDT and CDR2 is YYEEEE in the germline V gene. Trimming took 0 bases from V and 7 from J; bases not matched to a gene: 9. The CDR3 is made up of 16 amino acids.

This clonotype has at least ten counts. The chain employs TRBV5-6 and TRBJ2-1, with D unclear. CDR3 size: 13 residues. Between the trimmed V and J ends, which lost 1 base and 9 bases, there was a span of 11 bases. The germline V gene encodes CDR1 SGHDT and CDR2 YYEEEE. CDR3: CASSLSAVGEQFF. CDR3 DNA: TGTGCCAGCAGCTTGAGCGCAGTGGGTGAGCAGTTCTTC.

Many counts were recorded for this clonotype. CDR3 DNA: TGCAGTGCTAGAGATGAGATGGGACAGTTCTATGGCTACACCTTC. This encodes CSARDEMGQFYGYTF. This chain connects TRBV20-1 to TRBJ1-2; TRBD1 matches at 7 bases. This CDR3 is 15 amino acids long. V shed 0 bases and J 4 bases; nucleotides not matched to a gene: 8. Germline assignment: CDR1 DFQATT and CDR2 SNEGSKA (reference sequence).

This clonotype was detected ten times or more. The rearrangement links TRBV5-1 to TRBJ2-2; 11 nucleotides agree with TRBD1. J gave up 2 bases and V 3 bases, and 3 bases lay outside the gene matches. This CDR3 is 16 amino acids long. CDR1 is SGHRS and CDR2 is YFSETQ in the germline V gene. The CDR3 DNA reads as TGCGCCAGCAGCTCCGGGACAGGGGGTAACACCGGGGAGCTGTTTTTT. Amino acid sequence: CASSSGTGGNTGELFF.

This clonotype was counted ten times or more. V gene TRBV15 combines with J gene TRBJ1-2; the D is unclear. Germline V gene lookup returns CDR1 LNHNV and CDR2 YYDKDF (reference sequence). This CDR3 comprises 13 residues. V lost 3 bases, J lost 4 bases, and 9 bases lay in between. DNA of the CDR3: TGTGCCACCAGCAGTTCGGGCCTCTATGGCTACACCTTC. Translating it yields CATSSSGLYGYTF.

The sample holds many counts of this clonotype. This chain uses TRBV7-8 with TRBJ1-1; D might be TRBD1 (5 bases). There are 19 residues in the CDR3. The V end lost 5 bases, the J end lost 3 bases, and 28 bases lay between the germline ends. CDR1 and CDR2 (germline): SGHVS, FQNEAQ. CDR3 sequence reads: CASSRWDLGRVGGDTEAFF. CDR3 nucleotides: TGTGCCAGCAGCCGCTGGGACTTAGGGAGGGTTGGGGGGGACACTGAAGCTTTCTTT.

Ten or more counts support this clonotype. The chain links TRBV15 to TRBJ2-7; a weak D match, TRBD2 (5 bases). V dropped 3 bases and J dropped 0 bases, with 12 bases sitting between them. The CDR3 totals 15 residues. Germline V gene data show CDR1 as LNHNV and CDR2 as YYDKDF (reference sequence). The CDR3 sequence is CATSRLTSSSYEQYF. In DNA form, the CDR3 reads TGTGCCACCAGCAGGCTAACTAGTTCCTCCTACGAGCAGTACTTC.